This is a list of T cell receptor beta chains from one sample in a study of blood T cell repertoires in COVID-19. The data were produced by immunoSEQ multiplex PCR, yet TCRdb's version contains in-frame clones alone and is incomplete. The table shows some 250,000 clones, with about 86% occurring only once. The sample was peripheral blood. The receptors derive from a man between 45 and 60 years old with active or convalescent COVID-19. The CDR3 runs from the conserved cysteine through the conserved F or W. The D gene is left open where the match is weak. Size tells how often a clone was seen (once, few, many) or the class of an expanded clone, and some rows leave it out.

j_call v_call clone_size d_call cdr3_aa cdr3_nt
TRBJ2-5 TRBV28 NA NA CASSFRGRRAPETQYF TGTGCCAGCAGTTTTAGGGGGAGAAGGGCACCAGAGACCCAGTACTTC
TRBJ2-3 TRBV20-1 NA NA CSASPTGDTQYF TGCAGTGCTAGTCCAACGGGGGATACGCAGTATTTT
TRBJ2-1 TRBV9 NA NA CASSVAGGTYNEQFF TGTGCCAGCAGCGTAGCAGGGGGGACTTACAATGAGCAGTTCTTC
TRBJ1-2 TRBV3-1/TRBV3-2 NA NA CASSQGGTSGYTF TGTGCCAGCAGCCAGGGGGGGACCAGTGGCTACACCTTC
TRBJ2-1 TRBV12-3/TRBV12-4 few NA CASNPGERNEQFF TGTGCCAGCAACCCGGGGGAGCGGAATGAGCAGTTCTTC
TRBJ1-1 TRBV19 few NA CASSIARNTEAFF TGTGCCAGTAGTATAGCCAGGAACACTGAAGCTTTCTTT
TRBJ1-4 TRBV15 NA TRBD1 CATSRDPDRVGEKLFF TGTGCCACCAGCAGAGACCCGGACAGGGTCGGCGAAAAACTGTTTTTT
TRBJ2-1 TRBV7-2 NA NA CASSLAVGFTGFF TGTGCCAGCAGCTTAGCGGTCGGGTTCACGGGGTTCTTC
TRBJ2-7 TRBV7-8 few NA CASSLNRASYEQYF TGTGCCAGCAGCTTAAACAGGGCCTCCTACGAGCAGTACTTC
TRBJ2-1 TRBV7-9 NA TRBD2 CATSATSGNNEQFF TGTGCCACATCGGCGACTAGCGGGAACAATGAGCAGTTCTTC
TRBJ2-6 TRBV3-1/TRBV3-2 NA NA CASSQDLQSSGANVLTF TGTGCCAGCAGCCAAGATCTGCAGTCCTCTGGGGCCAACGTCCTGACTTTC
TRBJ1-4 TRBV7-8 NA NA CASSLEKGYTNEKLFF TGTGCCAGCAGCTTAGAAAAGGGGTATACTAATGAAAAACTGTTTTTT
TRBJ2-7 TRBV2 NA TRBD1 CASSEIRTGNYEQYF TGTGCCAGCAGTGAAATTCGGACAGGGAATTACGAGCAGTACTTC
TRBJ1-1 TRBV19 NA TRBD1 CASSIGQGNTEAFF TGTGCCAGTAGTATCGGACAGGGGAACACTGAAGCTTTCTTT
TRBJ1-2 TRBV7-8 NA NA CASSLGGGDYGYTF TGTGCCAGCAGCTTAGGGGGCGGAGACTATGGCTACACCTTC
TRBJ2-2 TRBV27 NA TRBD2 CASSAGGGTGELFF TGTGCCAGCTCAGCGGGGGGGGGCACCGGGGAGCTGTTTTTT
TRBJ2-5 TRBV5-1 NA TRBD1 CASSLAGTGGQETQYF TGCGCCAGCAGCTTGGCCGGGACAGGGGGACAAGAGACCCAGTACTTC
TRBJ2-2 TRBV21-1 NA NA CASSNLPAGGLSGELFF TGTGCCAGCAGCAACCTCCCGGCGGGGGGGCTTTCCGGGGAGCTGTTTTTT
TRBJ1-2 TRBV10-3 once TRBD1 CAISEDRGSYGYTF TGTGCCATCAGTGAGGACAGGGGGTCCTATGGCTACACCTTC
TRBJ2-2 TRBV28 NA NA CASSLEGTGELFF TGTGCCAGCAGTTTAGAGGGCACCGGGGAGCTGTTTTTT
TRBJ2-7 TRBV5-1 NA NA CASSLGQGVSYEQYF TGCGCCAGCAGCTTGGGGCAAGGAGTCTCCTACGAGCAGTACTTC
TRBJ2-5 TRBV5-5 NA TRBD2 CASSLDSSGVYQETQYF TGTGCCAGCAGCTTGGATAGTAGCGGGGTGTACCAAGAGACCCAGTACTTC